A single T cell receptor (beta chain) is shown here with its context. What it binds is unknown. It differs at one base from a far larger clone, so likely a read error. Only in-frame clones appear in the TCRdb table, and some are missing; sequencing was by immunoSEQ multiplex PCR. This sample has around 500,000 clones, with 81% found just once. J lost 0 bases, V lost 5 bases, and 5 bases had no gene match. The CDR3 consists of 17 residues. Germline CDR1 is MNHEY and CDR2 is SMNVEV (reference sequence). The sample originates from a study of shared clonotypes between healthy human individuals. Whole-study results and caveats: The study sampled only blood, and tissue repertoires likely differ.

The V and J genes are TRBV27 and TRBJ2-7, with 15 bases that match TRBD2. The sequence derives from a woman aged 35 to 49 in good health. Some clones in this sample may be carry-over from other donors' samples. What was sequenced was PBMCs. Here the CDR3 reads CASSRWTSGRDSYEQYF. For the CDR3, the DNA is TGTGCCAGCAGTAGGTGGACTAGCGGGAGGGACTCCTACGAGCAGTACTTC.